This TCR beta chain was captured by sequencing in a study of CD8 T cells in Susac syndrome. In the study overall: Sequenced Susac syndrome patients included six with clinically active disease and eight in remission. At the time their blood was drawn, patients with Susac syndrome were either therapy-naive, on corticosteroids (with some of them also receiving intravenous immunoglobulin), or on intravenous immunoglobulin alone.

The RNA input was roughly 0.45 to 1 ug, and it was reverse transcribed with random hexamers. The TCR beta CDR3 was amplified by immunoSEQ multiplex PCR across 54 Vbeta, 13 Jbeta. TCRdb reprocessed the immunoSEQ multiplex PCR reads via MiXCR and lists one record per CDR3 protein. Seen here are under 250,000 distinct CDR3 sequences, less than 95% observed once, and the top ten hold over 0.15%. Sequencing targeted TCR beta in blood CD8+ and CD4+ T cells. V was shortened by 0 bases and J by 2 bases, with 7 bases between the two germline ends. This CDR3 spans 14 amino acids. The germline V gene encodes CDR1 SGHVS and CDR2 FQNEAQ.

The sequenced sample was CD4+ T cells from PBMCs. The TCR originated in a human donor with Susac syndrome. This chain connects TRBV7-8 to TRBJ1-1, with D possibly TRBD1 on 5 matching bases. This CDR3 reads CASSLARGNTEAFF. The CDR3 DNA reads TGTGCCAGCAGCTTAGCGAGGGGCAACACTGAAGCTTTCTTT.